Listed below are T cell receptor beta chains from one sample, sequenced in a study of blood T cells in healthy people across ages. TCRdb recomputed calls from the 5' RACE reads with MiXCR, one row per CDR3 protein. The repertoire consists of 1.5 million to 1.8 million distinct CDR3 sequences, with approximately 43% occurring once and the leading ten covering over 3.5%. The sequenced sample was blood. The source is a young woman in good health. Both conserved end residues are part of each CDR3. Some rows mark clone size as missing; the rest say once, few, many or name a class of expanded clone.

size: few
V: TRBV12-3/TRBV12-4
J: TRBJ1-2
CDR3: CASRPRGQGDRYGYTF

size: .
V: TRBV6-5
J: TRBJ2-7
CDR3: CASSDTGTGFGEQYF

size: .
V: TRBV19
J: TRBJ1-5
CDR3: CASRRETGSNQPQHF

size: few
V: TRBV27
J: TRBJ2-7
CDR3: CASSWTGGRYGQYF

size: few
V: TRBV27
J: TRBJ1-5
CDR3: CASSTIRDNQPQHF

size: .
V: TRBV6-5
J: TRBJ1-4
CDR3: CASSYSTGYNEKLFF

size: .
V: TRBV20-1
J: TRBJ2-2
CDR3: CSATSPLTGELFF

size: .
V: TRBV6-6
J: TRBJ2-5
CDR3: CASSYSPSGGGQETQYF

size: .
V: TRBV6-1
J: TRBJ1-4
CDR3: CASSEARGWTNEKLFF

size: .
V: TRBV29-1
J: TRBJ2-1
CDR3: CSVRDYDYNEQFF

size: once
V: TRBV20-1
J: TRBJ2-7
CDR3: CSALEPTGYEQYF

size: .
V: TRBV4-1
J: TRBJ1-5
CDR3: CASSVGHNQPQHF

size: .
V: TRBV28
J: TRBJ1-5
CDR3: CACRDAGAQPQHF

size: .
V: TRBV6-5
J: TRBJ1-2
CDR3: CTSSYGGQGANYGYTF

size: .
V: TRBV11-2
J: TRBJ2-7
CDR3: CASSLVAENSYEQYF

size: .
V: TRBV6-6
J: TRBJ2-2
CDR3: CASSWTAPNTGELFF

size: few
V: TRBV7-9
J: TRBJ2-3
CDR3: CASSLGSGETDTQYF

size: .
V: TRBV6-5
J: TRBJ2-1
CDR3: CASSYSGAREQFF

size: few
V: TRBV28
J: TRBJ1-2
CDR3: CASREYGGTGYTF

size: few
V: TRBV27
J: TRBJ1-2
CDR3: CASSWDRGGGYTF